Sequencing of this T cell receptor (beta chain) was carried out in a study of blood T cells in healthy people across ages. For every donor, a draw yielded about 10 milliliters of peripheral blood. Each sample used at least 6.5 million PBMCs. V dropped 1 base and J dropped 3; count of bases not matched to a gene: 3. Germline V gene data show CDR1 as DFQATT and CDR2 as SNEGSKA (reference sequence). The CDR3 sequence is 13 residues long. The table lists this clonotype with a few counts. What it recognizes is unknown. Study results and limitations: TCR beta diversity, measured per million T cells, fell in a roughly linear way with age. Donors of long life had a larger count of naive CD4+ cells and greater diversity than aged donors.

A second 7 to 11 cycle PCR used barcoded and J-beta primers. TCRdb re-analysed the 5' RACE reads in MiXCR, keeping a single row per CDR3 protein. The repertoire includes about 690,000 distinct CDR3 sequences, 40% to 45% of them detected once, and 25% to 30% sits in the top ten. The sequence came from a man older than 75 in good health. The rearrangement links TRBV20-1 to TRBJ2-7; TRBD2 aligns across 7 bases. Material: blood. CDR3 amino acids: CSARAGGYYEQYF. The CDR3 coding sequence is TGCAGTGCTAGAGCCGGGGGGTACTACGAGCAGTACTTC.